The 20 T cell receptor beta chains in this list originate from one sample, sequenced in a study of Ad26.COV2.S vaccination and SARS-CoV-2 variants. Clones were sequenced by immunoSEQ multiplex PCR, and TCRdb holds only the in-frame ones, with some missing. The sample yields 150,000 to 200,000 clones, roughly 85% seen once. Source: peripheral blood, taken after recovery from COVID-19. All receptors come from a human donor who had recovered from COVID-19.

This sequence joins TRBV29-1 and TRBJ2-7; D ambiguous. V lost 4 bases, J lost 7 bases, and 11 bases lay in between. The CDR3 is made up of 11 amino acids. Germline lookup yields CDR1 SQVTM and CDR2 ANQGSEA. Written as DNA, the CDR3 is TGCAGCGTTGGACTCAAGAAGGAGCAGTACTTC. It translates to CSVGLKKEQYF.

The gene calls are TRBV9 and TRBJ2-7; 12 nucleotides align to TRBD1. The CDR3 consists of 15 residues. Germline CDR1 and CDR2: SGDLS and YYNGEE. Trimming took 4 bases from V and 2 from J; bases not matched to a gene: 4. The CDR3: CASSKGTGGPYEQYF. CDR3 in DNA: TGTGCCAGCAGCAAAGGGACAGGGGGCCCCTACGAGCAGTACTTC.

The genes are TRBV27 and TRBJ2-7; D might be TRBD2 (6 bases). The CDR3 has 12 residues. The germline gives CDR1 MNHEY, CDR2 SMNVEV (reference sequence). The V end was cut by 6 bases, the J end by 5 bases, with 11 bases between. This chain's CDR3 is CASRLSGHEQYF. CDR3 DNA: TGTGCCAGCAGACTTAGCGGCCACGAGCAGTACTTC.

This chain uses TRBV4-1 with TRBJ1-3; possible D gene TRBD1, 5 bases. The V end lost 4 bases, the J end lost 4 bases, and 14 bases lay between the germline ends. The germline V gene has CDR1 MGHRA and CDR2 YSYEKL. This CDR3 is 15 amino acids long. CDR3 sequence: CASSPGAMGGNTIYF. Here the CDR3 DNA reads TGCGCCAGCAGCCCCGGGGCAATGGGGGGAAACACCATATATTTT.

V and J are TRBV7-9 and TRBJ2-7; tentatively, D is TRBD2 (6 bases). There are 15 residues in the CDR3. V lost 6 bases to trimming and J lost 0 bases, with 15 bases between them. CDR1 is SEHNR and CDR2 is FQNEAQ in the germline V gene (reference sequence). CDR3 coding DNA: TGTGCCAGCAGTCAGGAGGGTCTTTACTCCTACGAGCAGTACTTC. It translates to CASSQEGLYSYEQYF.

The chain recombines TRBV18 with TRBJ2-7, with D unclear. Germline V gene sequence: CDR1 KGHSH, CDR2 LQKENI. The V and J ends lost 0 bases and 3 bases respectively, with 12 bases between them. The length of the CDR3 is 15 residues. The chain's CDR3 is CASSPPGKPRYEQYF. The CDR3 DNA follows: TGTGCCAGCTCACCACCAGGCAAACCCCGCTACGAGCAGTACTTC.

This chain uses TRBV5-4 with TRBJ2-1, with TRBD1 identical over 9 bases. CDR3 length: 12 amino acids. The J segment lost 8 bases and the V segment lost 5 bases, leaving 2 bases of the junction unmatched. Germline V gene sequence: CDR1 SGHNT, CDR2 YYREEE (reference sequence). The CDR3 sequence: CASRGDRDEQFF. The DNA of the CDR3 is TGTGCCAGCAGGGGGGACAGGGATGAGCAGTTCTTC.

The J gene is TRBJ1-4, the V gene TRBV20-1, with D possibly matching TRBD1 (6 bases). The CDR3 has 13 residues. Germline assignment: CDR1 DFQATT and CDR2 SNEGSKA (reference sequence). The germline V and J ends were trimmed by 3 bases and 8 bases, with 13 bases remaining between them. This CDR3 is CSASKQGREKLFF. The CDR3 DNA reads as TGCAGTGCTAGTAAACAGGGCCGAGAAAAACTGTTTTTT.

This chain connects TRBV4-1 to TRBJ2-2; no firm D call. The germline V gene encodes CDR1 MGHRA and CDR2 YSYEKL. This CDR3 is 15 amino acids long. With 1 base removed from V and 4 bases from J, the gap between germline ends came to 10 bases. Here the CDR3 reads CASSQGGRGTGELFF. CDR3 nucleotides: TGCGCCAGCAGCCAAGGGGGTCGTGGCACCGGGGAGCTGTTTTTT.

This clone has a single count. The J gene is TRBJ2-7, the V gene TRBV9; TRBD1 is a possible D gene (5 bases). From germline, CDR1 is SGDLS and CDR2 YYNGEE. This CDR3 region has 12 residues. The V and J ends lost 0 bases and 6 bases respectively, with 7 bases between them. The CDR3 here is CASSVARGEQYF. The CDR3 DNA reads as TGTGCCAGCAGCGTAGCTAGGGGCGAGCAGTACTTC.

This clone was detected a few times. The chain has TRBV6-5 and TRBJ1-3; 7 positions agree with TRBD1. Per germline, CDR1 MNHEY and CDR2 SVGAGI. The CDR3 has 15 residues. V lost 4 bases to trimming and J lost 4 bases; unmatched junction nucleotides: 7. DNA of the CDR3: TGTGCCAGCAGTTGGGGCAGGGGGGGCGGAAACACCATATATTTT. As protein: CASSWGRGGGNTIYF.

The V gene is TRBV6-6, the J gene TRBJ1-2, with 8 bases fitting TRBD1. This CDR3 is built from 16 residues. In germline, CDR1 is MNHNY, CDR2 SVGAGI (reference sequence). J gave up 5 bases and V 6 bases, and 14 bases lay outside the gene matches. The CDR3 spells CASRRTGLDGGYGYTF. The CDR3 DNA reads as TGTGCCAGCAGACGGACAGGGTTGGATGGGGGTTATGGCTACACCTTC.

The chain has TRBV4-1 and TRBJ1-2; D uncertain. The CDR3 totals 14 residues. Trimming stripped 0 bases from V and 8 bases from J, with 13 bases between. Germline CDR1 is MGHRA and CDR2 is YSYEKL. CDR3 loop: CASSQDGRRLGYTF. Written as DNA, the CDR3 is TGCGCCAGCAGCCAAGATGGCAGGCGGTTAGGCTACACCTTC.

V usage is TRBV3-1 (or the pseudogene TRBV3-2) and J usage is TRBJ2-7, with TRBD2 identical over 12 bases. The V segment lost 5 bases and the J segment 8 bases; nucleotides outside the gene matches: 13. This CDR3 has 16 amino acids. Germline assignment: CDR1 LGHDT and CDR2 YNNKEL (reference sequence). The DNA of the CDR3 is TGTGCCAGCAGCGAAGGGGGACTAGCGGGTAGTATCCAGCAGTACTTC. Translated: CASSEGGLAGSIQQYF.

V and J are TRBV7-9 and TRBJ1-1; D gene uncertain. The germline V gene encodes CDR1 SEHNR and CDR2 FQNEAQ (reference sequence). This CDR3 spans 11 amino acids. Trimming removed 5 bases at V and 11 bases at J, with 12 bases between. The CDR3 here is CASSRGRSAFF. The CDR3 DNA reads TGTGCCAGCAGCCGAGGGAGGTCGGCTTTCTTT.

The V gene is TRBV7-9, the J gene TRBJ1-1, with a possible D match to TRBD1 (5 bases). The CDR3 loop spans 17 amino acids. CDR1 is SEHNR and CDR2 is FQNEAQ in the germline V gene (reference sequence). Trimming pared 5 bases from V and 0 bases from J, leaving 19 bases between. The CDR3 loop reads CASSPRGATIMNTEAFF. CDR3 coding DNA: TGTGCCAGCAGCCCTAGAGGGGCGACGATTATGAACACTGAAGCTTTCTTT.

Of note for this clone: The same CDR3 can be traced to other DNA sequences in this sample. The rearrangement joins TRBV7-9 to TRBJ2-7, with unresolved D. Trimming took 5 bases from V and 3 from J, leaving 8 bases between them. This CDR3 comprises 12 residues. Germline V gives CDR1 SEHNR, CDR2 FQNEAQ (reference sequence). CDR3 bases: TGTGCCAGCAGCCCGGAAGGCTACGAGCAGTACTTC. It translates to CASSPEGYEQYF. Filled out from reference TRBV7-9 and TRBJ2-7, the complete variable domain reads DTGVSQNPRHKITKRGQNVTFRCDPISEHNRLYWYRQTLGQGPEFLTYFQNEAQLEKSRLLSDRFSAERPKGSFSTLEIQRTEQGDSAMYLCASSPEGYEQYFGPGTRLTVT.

The gene calls are TRBV2 and TRBJ1-3, with D possibly TRBD1 on 5 matching bases. Looked up from germline, CDR1 is SNHLY and CDR2 is FYNNEI. Trimming took off 6 bases at V and 0 bases at J, with 12 bases between the two ends. The CDR3 extends over 15 amino acids. CDR3 loop: CASSLDGGSGNTIYF. DNA for the CDR3: TGTGCCAGCAGCCTCGACGGGGGCTCTGGAAACACCATATATTTT.

V gene TRBV28 combines with J gene TRBJ2-7, with 8 bases that match TRBD2. J was trimmed by 3 bases and V by 5 bases; bases with no gene match: 9. The V gene's germline CDR1 is MDHEN and CDR2 SYDVKM. This CDR3 is 15 amino acids long. The CDR3 sequence is CASSIPGGGFYEQYF. CDR3 bases: TGTGCCAGCAGTATCCCTGGCGGGGGGTTCTACGAGCAGTACTTC.

The gene calls are TRBV28 and TRBJ2-1; a possible D gene is TRBD2 (6 bases). Per germline, CDR1 MDHEN and CDR2 SYDVKM. The CDR3 length is 11 residues. The V and J ends lost 8 bases and 6 bases respectively, with 8 bases between them. In nucleotides, the CDR3 is TGTGCCAGCGCGGGGAGCAATGAGCAGTTCTTC. Translating it yields CASAGSNEQFF.